Listed here are 4 T cell receptor beta chains from one sample, sequenced in a study of T cell responses to AZD1222 COVID-19 vaccine. Libraries were prepared by immunoSEQ multiplex PCR; TCRdb keeps only in-frame clonotypes and omits some of them. The repertoire consists of about 120,000 clones, with more than 80% occurring once and the leading ten covering roughly 4.2%. The source was peripheral blood, collected 28 days after the second dose of the MenACWY control vaccine. These receptors were taken from an adult who received the MenACWY meningococcal vaccine as a control.

The V and J genes are TRBV18 and TRBJ2-7; no firm D call. The CDR3 consists of 17 residues. Trimming pared 1 base from V and 0 bases from J, leaving 16 bases between. Germline V lookup: CDR1 KGHSH, CDR2 LQKENI. CDR3 bases: TGTGCCAGCTCACCACGGATCTGGTCCCCAAGCTCCTACGAGCAGTACTTC. Amino acid sequence: CASSPRIWSPSSYEQYF.

The chain couples TRBV18 to TRBJ2-1; 7 nucleotides line up with TRBD2. The CDR3 has 16 amino acids. Per the germline V gene, CDR1 is KGHSH and CDR2 is LQKENI. V shed 5 bases and J 3 bases; nucleotides not matched to a gene: 10. CDR3 region: CASSSVLADLYNEQFF. Here the CDR3 DNA reads TGTGCCAGCTCATCAGTCCTAGCGGACCTCTACAATGAGCAGTTCTTC.

This chain uses TRBV28 with TRBJ1-2; D may be TRBD1 (6 bases). The CDR3 has 13 amino acids. Germline CDR1 and CDR2: MDHEN and SYDVKM. Trimming removed 4 bases from V and 7 bases from J, with 13 bases in between. Here the CDR3 reads CASSSGGGRGYTF. As DNA, the CDR3 is TGTGCCAGCAGTTCCGGAGGGGGGCGTGGCTACACCTTC.

This chain uses TRBV12-5 with TRBJ2-2, with TRBD1 identical over 9 bases. This CDR3 has 15 residues. CDR1 LGHNT and CDR2 FRNRAP come from the germline V gene. The junction had 3 bases not matched to a gene; V was cut back by 6 bases and J by 1 base. CDR3 region: CASGTGQGNTGELFF. The CDR3 DNA reads TGTGCTAGTGGCACGGGACAGGGGAACACCGGGGAGCTGTTTTTT.